This T cell receptor beta chain was recorded in a study of T cell responses to AZD1222 COVID-19 vaccine. Measured with immunoSEQ multiplex PCR; TCRdb has only the in-frame clones, and not every one. The sample has about 94,000 clones; approximately 91% are singletons. Overall study findings and caveats: Females outnumbered males among donors, who were mostly white British; clonal diversity was possibly underestimated. Spike regions recognized by vaccine-associated CD4 TCRs spanned the protein, led by 160-218 and 743-854. The study found Spike-specific TCR breadth and depth rose after two AZD1222 doses.

This clone was observed once. Its antigen is unidentified. Per germline, CDR1 LGHNA and CDR2 YNFKEQ. Between the trimmed V and J ends, which lost 0 bases and 8 bases, there was a span of 16 bases. The CDR3 has 15 amino acids. The sequence derives from an adult in good health. The sample was peripheral blood, taken on day 0 of AZD1222 vaccination. The chain combines TRBV4-2 with TRBJ1-2; D not certain. The CDR3, as DNA: TGTGCCAGCAGCCAAGAGGACTCACGGCGTGGCGGCTACACCTTC. Translated: CASSQEDSRRGGYTF.